This TCR beta chain came from a study of blood T cell repertoires in COVID-19. Turning to the study itself: The United States, Italy and Spain supplied acute and convalescent COVID-19 samples. The analysed material was cDNA or gDNA that came from T cells, B-cell-depleted T cells, or PBMCs.

Germline loops: CDR1 SGHRS, CDR2 YFSETQ. The germline V and J ends were trimmed by 4 bases and 0 bases, with 14 bases remaining between them. There are 16 residues in the CDR3. Original analysis: Reference gene primer amplification in the assay estimated nucleated cell counts. Here immunoSEQ multiplex PCR was the method, and the copy in TCRdb shows in-frame clones only, minus some. That table furnishes V, J and clone size, whereas the DNA furnished D and trimming. The sample consists of about 94,000 clones, approximately 86% of them appearing once. Sequencing was done on a sample of peripheral blood. The receptor was derived from a woman aged 60 to 75 in a cohort sampled during active or convalescent COVID-19. The chain joins TRBV5-1 to TRBJ2-4; D possibly corresponds to TRBD2 (6 bases). The CDR3 reads CASSPLAEVAKNIQYF. The CDR3 coding sequence is TGCGCCAGCAGCCCGTTAGCGGAGGTAGCCAAAAACATTCAGTACTTC. Together with reference TRBV5-1 and TRBJ2-4, the CDR3 gives the full variable domain: KAGVTQTPRYLIKTRGQQVTLSCSPISGHRSVSWYQQTPGQGLQFLFEYFSETQRNKGNFPGRFSGRQFSNSRSEMNVSTLELGDSALYLCASSPLAEVAKNIQYFGAGTRLSVL.